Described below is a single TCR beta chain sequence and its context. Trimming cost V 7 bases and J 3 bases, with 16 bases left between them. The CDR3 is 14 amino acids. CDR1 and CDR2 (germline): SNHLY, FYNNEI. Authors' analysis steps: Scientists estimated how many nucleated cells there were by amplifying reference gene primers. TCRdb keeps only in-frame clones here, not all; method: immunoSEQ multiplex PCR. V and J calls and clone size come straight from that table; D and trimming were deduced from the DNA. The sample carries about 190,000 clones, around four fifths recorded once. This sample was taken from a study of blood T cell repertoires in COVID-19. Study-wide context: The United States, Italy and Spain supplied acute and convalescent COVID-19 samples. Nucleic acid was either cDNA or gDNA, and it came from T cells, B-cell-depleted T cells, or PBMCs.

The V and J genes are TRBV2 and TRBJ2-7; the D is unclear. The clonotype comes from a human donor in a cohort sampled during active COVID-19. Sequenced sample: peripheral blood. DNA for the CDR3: TGTGCCAGCACCATTCAGAACCCGGGCTACGAGCAGTACTTC. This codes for CASTIQNPGYEQYF.